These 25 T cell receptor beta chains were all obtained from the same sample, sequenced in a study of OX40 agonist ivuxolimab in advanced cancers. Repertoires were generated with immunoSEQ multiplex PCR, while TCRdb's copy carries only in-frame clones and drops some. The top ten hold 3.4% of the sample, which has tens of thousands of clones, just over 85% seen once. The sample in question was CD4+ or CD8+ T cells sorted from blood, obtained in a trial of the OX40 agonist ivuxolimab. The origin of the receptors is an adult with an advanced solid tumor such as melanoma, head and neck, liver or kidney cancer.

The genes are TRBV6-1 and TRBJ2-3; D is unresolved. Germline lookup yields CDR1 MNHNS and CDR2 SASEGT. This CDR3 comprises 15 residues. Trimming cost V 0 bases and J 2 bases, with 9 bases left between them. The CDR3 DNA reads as TGTGCCAGCAGTGAAGCGTCAGTGAACACAGATACGCAGTATTTT. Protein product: CASSEASVNTDTQYF.

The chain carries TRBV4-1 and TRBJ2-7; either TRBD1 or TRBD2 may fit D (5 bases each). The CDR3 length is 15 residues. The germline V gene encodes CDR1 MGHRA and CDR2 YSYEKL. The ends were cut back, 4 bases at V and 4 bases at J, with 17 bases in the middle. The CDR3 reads CASSPRDRDEYEQYF. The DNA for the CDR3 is TGCGCCAGCAGCCCCCGGGACCGTGATGAGTACGAGCAGTACTTC.

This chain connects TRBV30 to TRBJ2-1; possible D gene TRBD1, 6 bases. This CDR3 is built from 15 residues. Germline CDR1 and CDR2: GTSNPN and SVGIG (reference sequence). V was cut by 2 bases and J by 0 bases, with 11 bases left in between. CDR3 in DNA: TGTGCCTGGAGTCAGGGGCTTAGCTCCTACAATGAGCAGTTCTTC. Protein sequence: CAWSQGLSSYNEQFF.

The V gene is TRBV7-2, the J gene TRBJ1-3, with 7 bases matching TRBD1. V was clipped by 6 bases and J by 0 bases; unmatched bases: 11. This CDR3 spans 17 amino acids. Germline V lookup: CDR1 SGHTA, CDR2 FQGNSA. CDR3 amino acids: CASRSFPGTVSGNTIYF. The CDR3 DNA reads TGTGCCAGCAGGTCATTCCCCGGGACAGTCTCTGGAAACACCATATATTTT.

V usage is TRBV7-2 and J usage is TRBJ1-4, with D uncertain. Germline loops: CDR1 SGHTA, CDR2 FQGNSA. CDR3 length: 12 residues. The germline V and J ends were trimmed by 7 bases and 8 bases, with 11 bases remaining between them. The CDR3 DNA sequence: TGTGCCAGCACCCCTACCGGAGAAAAACTGTTTTTT. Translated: CASTPTGEKLFF.

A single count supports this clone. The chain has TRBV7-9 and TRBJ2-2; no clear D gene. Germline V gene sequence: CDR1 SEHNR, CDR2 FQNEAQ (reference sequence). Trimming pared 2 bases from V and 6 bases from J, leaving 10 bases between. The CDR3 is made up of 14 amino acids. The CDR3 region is CASSLSAFAGELFF. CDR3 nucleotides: TGTGCCAGCAGCTTAAGTGCGTTTGCCGGGGAGCTGTTTTTT.

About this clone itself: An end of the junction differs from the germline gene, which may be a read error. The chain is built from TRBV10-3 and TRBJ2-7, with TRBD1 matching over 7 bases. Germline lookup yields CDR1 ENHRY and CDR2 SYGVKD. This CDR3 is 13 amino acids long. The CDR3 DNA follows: TGTGCCGTCAGGGACAGCGTCTCCTACGAGCAGTACTTC. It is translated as CAVRDSVSYEQYF.

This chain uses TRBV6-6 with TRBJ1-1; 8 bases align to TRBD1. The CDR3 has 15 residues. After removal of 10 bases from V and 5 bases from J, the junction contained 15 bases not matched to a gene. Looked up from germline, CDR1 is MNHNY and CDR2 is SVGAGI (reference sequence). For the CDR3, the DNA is TGTGCCACCTCAGGGGGCGGCGTGTCAGGAACTGAAGCTTTCTTT. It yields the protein CATSGGGVSGTEAFF.

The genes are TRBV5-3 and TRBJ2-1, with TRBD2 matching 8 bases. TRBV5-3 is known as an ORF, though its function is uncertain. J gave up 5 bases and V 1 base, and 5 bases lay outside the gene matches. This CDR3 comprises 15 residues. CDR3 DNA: TGTGCCAGAAGCTTGCCCGCGGGAGGACACAATGAGCAGTTCTTC. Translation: CARSLPAGGHNEQFF.

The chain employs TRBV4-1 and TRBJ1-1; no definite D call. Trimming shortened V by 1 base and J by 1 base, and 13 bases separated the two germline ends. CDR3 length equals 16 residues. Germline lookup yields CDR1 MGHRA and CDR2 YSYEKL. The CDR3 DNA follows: TGCGCCAGCAGCCAAGTGGTTCGGCAGGCGAACACTGAAGCTTTCTTT. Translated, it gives CASSQVVRQANTEAFF.

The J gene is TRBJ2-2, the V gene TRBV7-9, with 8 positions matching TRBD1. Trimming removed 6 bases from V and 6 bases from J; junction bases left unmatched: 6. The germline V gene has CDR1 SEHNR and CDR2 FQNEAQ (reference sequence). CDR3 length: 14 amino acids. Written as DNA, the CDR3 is TGTGCCAGCAGTTCGGACAGGGTGCCCGGGGAGCTGTTTTTT. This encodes CASSSDRVPGELFF.

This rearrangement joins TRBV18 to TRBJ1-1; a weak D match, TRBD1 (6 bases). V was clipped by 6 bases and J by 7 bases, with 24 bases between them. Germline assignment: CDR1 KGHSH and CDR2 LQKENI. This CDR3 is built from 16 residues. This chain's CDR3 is CASSLQGFIGSYEAFF. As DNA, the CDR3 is TGTGCCAGCTCCCTACAGGGTTTTATAGGGTCCTATGAAGCTTTCTTT.

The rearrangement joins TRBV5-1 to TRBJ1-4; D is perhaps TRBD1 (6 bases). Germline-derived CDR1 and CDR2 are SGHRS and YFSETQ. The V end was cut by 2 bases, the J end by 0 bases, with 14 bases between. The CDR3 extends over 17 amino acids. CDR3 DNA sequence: TGCGCCAGCAGCTTTTCTACAGGGCCCGCAACTAATGAAAAACTGTTTTTT. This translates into CASSFSTGPATNEKLFF.

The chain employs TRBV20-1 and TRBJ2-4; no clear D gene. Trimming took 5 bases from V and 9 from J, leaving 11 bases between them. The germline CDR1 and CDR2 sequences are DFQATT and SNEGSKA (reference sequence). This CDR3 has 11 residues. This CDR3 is CSAPIEIIQYF. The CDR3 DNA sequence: TGCAGTGCTCCGATTGAGATCATTCAGTACTTC.

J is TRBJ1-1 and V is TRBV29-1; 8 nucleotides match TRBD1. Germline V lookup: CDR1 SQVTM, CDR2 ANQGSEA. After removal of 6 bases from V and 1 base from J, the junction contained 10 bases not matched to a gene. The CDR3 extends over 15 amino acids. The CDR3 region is CSVRGETGANTEAFF. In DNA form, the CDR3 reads TGCAGCGTGAGGGGAGAGACAGGGGCGAACACTGAAGCTTTCTTT.

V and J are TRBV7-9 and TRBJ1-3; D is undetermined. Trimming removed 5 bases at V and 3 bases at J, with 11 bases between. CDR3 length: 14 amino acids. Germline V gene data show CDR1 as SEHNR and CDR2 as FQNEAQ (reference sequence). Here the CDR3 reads CASSREGVGNTIYF. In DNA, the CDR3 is TGTGCCAGCAGCCGGGAGGGCGTTGGAAACACCATATATTTT.

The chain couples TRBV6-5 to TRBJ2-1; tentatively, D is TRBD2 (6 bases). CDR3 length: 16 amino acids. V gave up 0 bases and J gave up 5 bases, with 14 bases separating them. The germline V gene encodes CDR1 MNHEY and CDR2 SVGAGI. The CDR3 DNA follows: TGTGCCAGCAGTTACTCGGAGGGTGGATCCGACAATGAGCAGTTCTTC. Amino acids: CASSYSEGGSDNEQFF.

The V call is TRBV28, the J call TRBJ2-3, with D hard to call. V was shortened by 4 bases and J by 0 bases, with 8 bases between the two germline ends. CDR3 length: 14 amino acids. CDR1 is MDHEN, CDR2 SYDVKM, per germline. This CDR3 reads CASSSPPSTDTQYF. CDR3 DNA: TGTGCCAGCAGTTCCCCCCCTAGCACAGATACGCAGTATTTT. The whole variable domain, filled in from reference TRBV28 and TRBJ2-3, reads DVKVTQSSRYLVKRTGEKVFLECVQDMDHENMFWYRQDPGLGLRLIYFSYDVKMKEKGDIPEGYSVSREKKERFSLILESASTNQTSMYLCASSSPPSTDTQYFGPGTRLTVL.

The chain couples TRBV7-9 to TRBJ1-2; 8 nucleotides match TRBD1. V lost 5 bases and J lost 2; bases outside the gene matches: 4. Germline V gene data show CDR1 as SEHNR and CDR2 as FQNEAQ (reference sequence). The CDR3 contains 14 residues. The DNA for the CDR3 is TGTGCCAGCAGCCAGGGACAGGAGAACTATGGCTACACCTTC. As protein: CASSQGQENYGYTF.

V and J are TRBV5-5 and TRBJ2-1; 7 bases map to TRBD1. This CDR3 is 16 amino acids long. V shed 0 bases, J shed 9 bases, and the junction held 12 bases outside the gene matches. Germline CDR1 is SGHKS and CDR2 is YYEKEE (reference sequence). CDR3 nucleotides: TGTGCCAGCAGCTTGGGGACAGGAACGAGCAGAGGTGAGCAGTTCTTC. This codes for CASSLGTGTSRGEQFF.

The CDR3 DNA reads TGTGCCAGCAGCCCCCAGGGATTCCAAGAGACCCAGTACTTC. This sequence encodes CASSPQGFQETQYF. V and J are TRBV2 and TRBJ2-5; D may be TRBD1 (5 bases). Trimming removed 6 bases at V and 1 base at J, with 12 bases between. In germline, CDR1 is SNHLY, CDR2 FYNNEI. There are 14 residues in the CDR3.

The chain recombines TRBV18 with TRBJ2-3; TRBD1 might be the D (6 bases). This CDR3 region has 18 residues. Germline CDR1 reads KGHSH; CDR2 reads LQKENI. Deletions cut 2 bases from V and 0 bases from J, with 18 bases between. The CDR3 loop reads CASSPRLSRGPSTDTQYF. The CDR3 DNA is TGTGCCAGCTCACCAAGGTTGTCCAGGGGCCCTAGCACAGATACGCAGTATTTT.

The CDR3: CASSFATSGVVSRQFF. The CDR3 coding sequence is TGTGCCAGCAGTTTTGCAACTAGCGGGGTGGTCTCGCGGCAGTTCTTC. The genes are TRBV28 and TRBJ2-1; 10 positions match TRBD2. From germline, CDR1 is MDHEN and CDR2 SYDVKM. Trimming at V came to 3 bases and at J to 12 bases, leaving 14 bases not matched to a gene. The CDR3 is 16 amino acids.

The CDR3 coding sequence is TGTGCCAGCAGCACAAAAGGGACAGGGACCCATTCACCCCTCCACTTT. Its protein product is CASSTKGTGTHSPLHF. The chain joins TRBV7-9 to TRBJ1-6, with TRBD1 matching 9 bases. V lost 5 bases to trimming and J lost 8 bases; unmatched junction nucleotides: 10. The CDR3 covers 16 residues. Germline V lookup: CDR1 SEHNR, CDR2 FQNEAQ (reference sequence).

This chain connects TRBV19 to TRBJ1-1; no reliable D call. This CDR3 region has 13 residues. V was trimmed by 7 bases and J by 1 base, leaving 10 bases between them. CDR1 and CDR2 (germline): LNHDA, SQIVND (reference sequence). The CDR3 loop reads CASNRRENTEAFF. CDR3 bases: TGTGCCAGTAACAGACGGGAGAACACTGAAGCTTTCTTT.